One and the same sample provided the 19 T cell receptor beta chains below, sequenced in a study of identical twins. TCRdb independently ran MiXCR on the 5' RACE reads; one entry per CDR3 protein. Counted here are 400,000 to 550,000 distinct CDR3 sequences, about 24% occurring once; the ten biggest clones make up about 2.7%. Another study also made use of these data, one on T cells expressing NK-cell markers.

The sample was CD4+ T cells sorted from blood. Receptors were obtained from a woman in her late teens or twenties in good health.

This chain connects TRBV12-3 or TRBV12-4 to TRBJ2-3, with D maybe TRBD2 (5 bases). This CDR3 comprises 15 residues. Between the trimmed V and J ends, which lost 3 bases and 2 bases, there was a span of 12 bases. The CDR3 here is CASSLWGAVTDTQYF. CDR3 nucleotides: TGTGCCAGCAGTTTGTGGGGAGCGGTCACAGATACGCAGTATTTT.

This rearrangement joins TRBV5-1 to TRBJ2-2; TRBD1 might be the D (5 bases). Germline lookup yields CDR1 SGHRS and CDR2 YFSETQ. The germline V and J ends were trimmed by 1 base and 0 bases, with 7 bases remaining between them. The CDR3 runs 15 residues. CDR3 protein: CASSLTGSNTGELFF. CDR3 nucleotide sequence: TGCGCCAGCAGCTTGACAGGTTCGAACACCGGGGAGCTGTTTTTT.

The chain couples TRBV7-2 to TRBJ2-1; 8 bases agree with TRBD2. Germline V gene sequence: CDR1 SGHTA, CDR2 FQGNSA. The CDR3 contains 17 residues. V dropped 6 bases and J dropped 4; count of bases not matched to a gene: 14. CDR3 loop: CASSHIGLAAPYNEQFF. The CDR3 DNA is TGTGCCAGCAGTCACATCGGACTAGCAGCTCCTTACAATGAGCAGTTCTTC.

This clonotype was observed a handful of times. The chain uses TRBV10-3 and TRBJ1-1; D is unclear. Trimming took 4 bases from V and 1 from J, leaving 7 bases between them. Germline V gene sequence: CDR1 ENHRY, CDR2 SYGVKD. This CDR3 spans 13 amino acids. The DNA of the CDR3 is TGTGCCATCAGTGGAAGACAGAACACTGAAGCTTTCTTT. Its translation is CAISGRQNTEAFF.

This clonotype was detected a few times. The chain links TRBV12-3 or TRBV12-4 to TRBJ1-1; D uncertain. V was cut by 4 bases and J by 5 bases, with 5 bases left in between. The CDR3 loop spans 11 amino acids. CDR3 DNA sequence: TGTGCCAGCAGTTCGTGGACTGAAGCTTTCTTT. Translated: CASSSWTEAFF.

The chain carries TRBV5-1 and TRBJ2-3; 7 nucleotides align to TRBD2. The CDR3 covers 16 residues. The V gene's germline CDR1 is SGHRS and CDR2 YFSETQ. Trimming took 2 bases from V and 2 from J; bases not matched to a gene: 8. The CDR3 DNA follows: TGCGCCAGCAGCTTCTTAGCGGGTCCTGACACAGATACGCAGTATTTT. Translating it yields CASSFLAGPDTDTQYF.

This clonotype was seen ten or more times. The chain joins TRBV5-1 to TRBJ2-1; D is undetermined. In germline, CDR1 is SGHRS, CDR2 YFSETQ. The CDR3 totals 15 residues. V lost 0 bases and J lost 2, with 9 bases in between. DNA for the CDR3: TGCGCCAGCAGCTTGGAAATGGGGACCTACAATGAGCAGTTCTTC. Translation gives CASSLEMGTYNEQFF.

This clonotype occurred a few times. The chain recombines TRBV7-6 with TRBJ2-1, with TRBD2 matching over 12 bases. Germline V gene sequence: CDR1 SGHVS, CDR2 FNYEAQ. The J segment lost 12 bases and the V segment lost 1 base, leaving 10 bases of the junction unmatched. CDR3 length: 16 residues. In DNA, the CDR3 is TGTGCCAGCAGCTTAGTTTTGGCTAGCGGGAGGGGTAGGCAGTTCTTC. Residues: CASSLVLASGRGRQFF.

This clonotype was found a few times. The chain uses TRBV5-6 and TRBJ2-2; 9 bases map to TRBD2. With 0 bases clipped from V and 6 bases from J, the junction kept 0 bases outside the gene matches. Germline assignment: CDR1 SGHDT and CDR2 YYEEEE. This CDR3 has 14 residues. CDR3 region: CASSLERGAGELFF. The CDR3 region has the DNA TGTGCCAGCAGCTTGGAGCGGGGGGCCGGGGAGCTGTTTTTT.

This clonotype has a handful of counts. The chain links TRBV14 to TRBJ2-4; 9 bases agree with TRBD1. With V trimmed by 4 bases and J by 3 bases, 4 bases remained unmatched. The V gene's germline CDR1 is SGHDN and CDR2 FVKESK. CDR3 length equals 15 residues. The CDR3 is CASSRPTGGKNIQYF. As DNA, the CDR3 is TGTGCCAGCAGCCGGCCGACAGGGGGCAAAAACATTCAGTACTTC.

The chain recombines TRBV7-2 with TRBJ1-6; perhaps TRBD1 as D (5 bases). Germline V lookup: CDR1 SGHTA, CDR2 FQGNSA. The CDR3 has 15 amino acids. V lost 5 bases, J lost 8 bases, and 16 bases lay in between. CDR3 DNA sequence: TGTGCCAGCAGCCTTGACAGAAATGAGGATTCACCCCTCCACTTT. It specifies CASSLDRNEDSPLHF.

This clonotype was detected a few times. As DNA, the CDR3 is TGCAGTGCCATTAGCGGGGGGGTTTACGAGCAGTACTTC. Amino acid sequence: CSAISGGVYEQYF. The chain links TRBV20-1 to TRBJ2-7, with 11 bases aligning to TRBD2. The germline CDR1 and CDR2 sequences are DFQATT and SNEGSKA (reference sequence). CDR3 length equals 13 residues. V gave up 6 bases and J gave up 4 bases; unmatched junction bases: 5.

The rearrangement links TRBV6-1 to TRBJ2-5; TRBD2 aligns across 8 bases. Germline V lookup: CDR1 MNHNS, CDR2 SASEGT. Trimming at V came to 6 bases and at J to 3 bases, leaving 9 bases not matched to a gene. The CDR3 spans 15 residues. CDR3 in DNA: TGTGCCAGCAGCTCGATTTCGGGGGGGAAAGAGACCCAGTACTTC. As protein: CASSSISGGKETQYF.

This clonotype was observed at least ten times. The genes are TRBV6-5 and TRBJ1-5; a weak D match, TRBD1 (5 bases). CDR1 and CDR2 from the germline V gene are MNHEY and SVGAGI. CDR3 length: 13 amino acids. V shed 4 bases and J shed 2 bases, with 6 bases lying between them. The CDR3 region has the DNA TGTGCCAGCAGTTCCAGGGGCAATCAGCCCCAGCATTTT. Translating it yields CASSSRGNQPQHF.

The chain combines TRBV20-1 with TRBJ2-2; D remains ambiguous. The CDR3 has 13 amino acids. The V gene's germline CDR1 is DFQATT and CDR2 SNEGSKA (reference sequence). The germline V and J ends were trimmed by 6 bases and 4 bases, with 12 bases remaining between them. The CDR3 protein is CSATKEITGELFF. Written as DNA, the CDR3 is TGCAGTGCCACCAAGGAGATCACCGGGGAGCTGTTTTTT.

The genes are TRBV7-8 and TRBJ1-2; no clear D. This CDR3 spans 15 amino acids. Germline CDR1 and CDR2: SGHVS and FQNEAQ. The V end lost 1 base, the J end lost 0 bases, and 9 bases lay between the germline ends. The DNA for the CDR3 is TGTGCCAGCAGCTTAGGGACTATAGCTAACTATGGCTACACCTTC. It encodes CASSLGTIANYGYTF.

The CDR3 sequence is CASSHGGDAYNEQFF. The CDR3 DNA follows: TGTGCCAGCAGTCACGGTGGTGACGCGTACAATGAGCAGTTCTTC. This sequence joins TRBV5-6 and TRBJ2-1, with D unresolved. Trimming stripped 5 bases from V and 4 bases from J, with 16 bases between. The CDR3 covers 15 residues. The germline CDR1 and CDR2 sequences are SGHDT and YYEEEE.

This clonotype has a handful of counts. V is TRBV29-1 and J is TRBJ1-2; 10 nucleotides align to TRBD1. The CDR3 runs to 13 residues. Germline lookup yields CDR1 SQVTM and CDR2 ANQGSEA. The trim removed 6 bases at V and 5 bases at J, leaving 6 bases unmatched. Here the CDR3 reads CSVRDRGVYGYTF. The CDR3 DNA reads TGCAGCGTCAGGGACAGGGGAGTGTATGGCTACACCTTC. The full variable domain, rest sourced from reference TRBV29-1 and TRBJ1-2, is SAVISQKPSRDICQRGTSLTIQCQVDSQVTMMFWYRQQPGQSLTLIATANQGSEATYESGFVIDKFPISRPNLTFSTLTVSNMSPEDSSIYLCSVRDRGVYGYTFGSGTRLTVV.

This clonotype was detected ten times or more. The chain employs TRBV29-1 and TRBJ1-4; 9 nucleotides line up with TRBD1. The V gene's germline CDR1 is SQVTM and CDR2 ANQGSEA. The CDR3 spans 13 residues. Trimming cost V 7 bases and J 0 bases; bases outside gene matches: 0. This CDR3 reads CSGQGATNEKLFF. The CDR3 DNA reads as TGCAGCGGACAGGGGGCAACTAATGAAAAACTGTTTTTT.